This T cell receptor beta chain comes out of a study of T cells after yellow fever vaccination. Study-wide background: Fractions of limited cellularity were prepared by means of SMART-Seq v4 Ultra Low Input.

TCRdb re-derived calls from the 5' RACE reads in MiXCR, one entry per CDR3 protein. This table has about 400,000 distinct CDR3 sequences, 6% to 8% appearing once. This CDR3 spans 12 amino acids. Germline CDR1 is SQVTM and CDR2 is ANQGSEA. Deletions cut 5 bases from V and 5 bases from J, with 12 bases between. This clonotype was picked up many times. The sequencing used PBMCs, collected 5 days after the yellow fever booster vaccination. V gene TRBV29-1 combines with J gene TRBJ2-5; D is possibly TRBD2 (6 bases). This TCR was sampled from a man aged 30-40 years who received the YFV17D yellow fever vaccine. The CDR3: CSVTGAPETQYF. In nucleotides, the CDR3 is TGCAGCGTTACGGGAGCTCCGGAGACCCAGTACTTC.